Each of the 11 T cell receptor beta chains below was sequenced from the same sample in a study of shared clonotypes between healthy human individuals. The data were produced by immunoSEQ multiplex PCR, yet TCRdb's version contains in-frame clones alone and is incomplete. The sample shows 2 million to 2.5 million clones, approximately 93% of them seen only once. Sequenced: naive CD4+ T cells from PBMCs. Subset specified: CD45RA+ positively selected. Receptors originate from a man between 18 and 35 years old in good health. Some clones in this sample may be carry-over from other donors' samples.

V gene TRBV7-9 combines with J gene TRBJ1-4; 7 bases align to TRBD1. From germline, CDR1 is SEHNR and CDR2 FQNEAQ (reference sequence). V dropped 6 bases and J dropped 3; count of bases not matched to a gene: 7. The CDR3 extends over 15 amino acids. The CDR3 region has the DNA TGTGCCAGCAGATTAAGACAGGGCCCTAATGAAAAACTGTTTTTT. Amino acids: CASRLRQGPNEKLFF.

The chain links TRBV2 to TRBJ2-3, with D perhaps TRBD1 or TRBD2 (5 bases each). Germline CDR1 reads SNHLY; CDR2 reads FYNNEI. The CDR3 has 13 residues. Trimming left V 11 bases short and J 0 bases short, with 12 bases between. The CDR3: CALRGRSTDTQYF. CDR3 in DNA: TGTGCCTTGAGGGGCAGAAGCACAGATACGCAGTATTTT.

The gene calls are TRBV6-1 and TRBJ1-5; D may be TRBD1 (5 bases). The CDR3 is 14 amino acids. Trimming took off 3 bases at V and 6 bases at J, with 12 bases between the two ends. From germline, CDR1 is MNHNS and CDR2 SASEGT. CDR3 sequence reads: CASSDGAGRQPQHF. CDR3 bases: TGTGCCAGCAGTGATGGGGCAGGTCGTCAGCCCCAGCATTTT.

The CDR3 is CASSSTRSGNTIYF. CDR3 bases: TGTGCCAGCAGCTCTACACGCTCTGGAAACACCATATATTTT. The chain links TRBV7-8 to TRBJ1-3; D unclear. From germline, CDR1 is SGHVS and CDR2 FQNEAQ. CDR3 length equals 14 residues. V was shortened by 4 bases and J by 0 bases, with 7 bases between the two germline ends.

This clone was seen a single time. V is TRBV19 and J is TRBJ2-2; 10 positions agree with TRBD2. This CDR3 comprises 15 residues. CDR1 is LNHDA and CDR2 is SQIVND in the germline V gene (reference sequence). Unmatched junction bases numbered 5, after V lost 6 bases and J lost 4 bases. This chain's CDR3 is CASSALAGITGELFF. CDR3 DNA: TGTGCCAGTAGCGCACTAGCGGGAATCACCGGGGAGCTGTTTTTT.

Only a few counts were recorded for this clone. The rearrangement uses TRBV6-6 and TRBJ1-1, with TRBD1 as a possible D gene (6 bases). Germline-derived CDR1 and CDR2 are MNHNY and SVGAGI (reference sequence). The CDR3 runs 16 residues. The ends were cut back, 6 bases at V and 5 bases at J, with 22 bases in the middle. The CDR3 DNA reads TGTGCCAGCAGCCCCCGGGGCGTCCGGGGGCATACTGAAGCTTTCTTT. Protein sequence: CASSPRGVRGHTEAFF.

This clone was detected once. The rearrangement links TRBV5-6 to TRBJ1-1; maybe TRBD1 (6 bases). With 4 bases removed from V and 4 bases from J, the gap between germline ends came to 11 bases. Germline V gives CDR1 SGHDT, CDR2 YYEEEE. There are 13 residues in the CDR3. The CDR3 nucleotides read TGTGCCAGCAGCCCGACCAGGGGCACTGAAGCTTTCTTT. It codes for CASSPTRGTEAFF.

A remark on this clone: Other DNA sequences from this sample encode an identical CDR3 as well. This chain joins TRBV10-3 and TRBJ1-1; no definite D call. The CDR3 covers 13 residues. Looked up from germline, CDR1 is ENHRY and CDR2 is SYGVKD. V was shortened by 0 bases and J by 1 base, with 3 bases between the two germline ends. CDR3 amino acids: CAISESTNTEAFF. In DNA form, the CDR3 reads TGTGCCATCAGTGAGTCTACGAACACTGAAGCTTTCTTT.

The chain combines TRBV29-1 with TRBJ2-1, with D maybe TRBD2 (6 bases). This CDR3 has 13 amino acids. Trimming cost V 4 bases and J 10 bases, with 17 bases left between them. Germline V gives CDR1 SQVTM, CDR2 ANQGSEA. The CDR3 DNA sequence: TGCAGCGTTGCGACTAGACCCCCCCCCGAGCAGTTCTTC. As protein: CSVATRPPPEQFF.

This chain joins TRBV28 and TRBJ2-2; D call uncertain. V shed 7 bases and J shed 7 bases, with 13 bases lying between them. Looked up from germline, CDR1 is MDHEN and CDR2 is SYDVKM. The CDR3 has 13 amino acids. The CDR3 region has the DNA TGTGCCAGCAAGACTGGGGTGGGCGGGGAGCTGTTTTTT. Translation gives CASKTGVGGELFF.

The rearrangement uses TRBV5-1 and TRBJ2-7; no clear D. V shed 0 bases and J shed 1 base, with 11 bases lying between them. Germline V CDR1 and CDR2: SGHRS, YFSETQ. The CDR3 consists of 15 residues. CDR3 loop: CASSLAADTSYEQYF. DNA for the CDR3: TGCGCCAGCAGCTTGGCGGCGGATACTTCCTACGAGCAGTACTTC.